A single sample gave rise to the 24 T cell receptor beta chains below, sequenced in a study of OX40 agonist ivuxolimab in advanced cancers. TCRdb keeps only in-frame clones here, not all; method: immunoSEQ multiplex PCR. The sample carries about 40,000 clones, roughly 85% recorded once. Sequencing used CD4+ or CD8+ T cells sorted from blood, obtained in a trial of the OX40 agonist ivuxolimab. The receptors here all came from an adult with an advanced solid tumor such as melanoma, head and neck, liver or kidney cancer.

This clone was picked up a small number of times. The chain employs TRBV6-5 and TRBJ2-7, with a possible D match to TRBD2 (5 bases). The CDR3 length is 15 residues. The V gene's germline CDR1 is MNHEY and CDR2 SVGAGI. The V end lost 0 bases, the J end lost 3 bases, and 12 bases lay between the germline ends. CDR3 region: CASSYSWWSGYEQYF. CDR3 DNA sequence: TGTGCCAGCAGTTACTCGTGGTGGAGCGGCTACGAGCAGTACTTC.

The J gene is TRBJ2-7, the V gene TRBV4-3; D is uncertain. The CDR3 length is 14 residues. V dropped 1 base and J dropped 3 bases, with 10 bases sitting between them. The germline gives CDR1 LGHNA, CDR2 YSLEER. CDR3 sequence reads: CASSQGISNYEQYF. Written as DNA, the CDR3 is TGCGCCAGCAGCCAAGGGATATCTAACTACGAGCAGTACTTC.

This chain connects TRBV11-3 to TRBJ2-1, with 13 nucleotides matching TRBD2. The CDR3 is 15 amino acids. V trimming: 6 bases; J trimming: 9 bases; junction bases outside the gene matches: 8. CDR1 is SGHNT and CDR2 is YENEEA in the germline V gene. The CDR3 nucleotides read TGTGCCAGCAGATCTAGGACTAGCGGGAGTGCTGAGCAGTTCTTC. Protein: CASRSRTSGSAEQFF.

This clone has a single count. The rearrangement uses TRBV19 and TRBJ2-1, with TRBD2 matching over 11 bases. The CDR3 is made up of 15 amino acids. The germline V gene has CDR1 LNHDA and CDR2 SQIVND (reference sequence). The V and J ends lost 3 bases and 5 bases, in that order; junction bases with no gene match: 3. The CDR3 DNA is TGTGCCAGTAGTATCGGACTAGCGGGCGACAATGAGCAGTTCTTC. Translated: CASSIGLAGDNEQFF. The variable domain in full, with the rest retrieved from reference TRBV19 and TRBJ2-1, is DGGITQSPKYLFRKEGQNVTLSCEQNLNHDAMYWYRQDPGQGLRLIYYSQIVNDFQKGDIAEGYSVSREKKESFPLTVTSAQKNPTAFYLCASSIGLAGDNEQFFGPGTRLTVL.

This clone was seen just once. CDR3 bases: TGCGCCAGCAGCCCAGAGGACAGGGGTGGGGGCTACACCTTC. Its protein product is CASSPEDRGGGYTF. This rearrangement joins TRBV4-3 to TRBJ1-2; TRBD1 agrees at 9 bases. Germline V lookup: CDR1 LGHNA, CDR2 YSLEER. This CDR3 region has 14 residues. V was clipped by 4 bases and J by 8 bases; unmatched bases: 8.

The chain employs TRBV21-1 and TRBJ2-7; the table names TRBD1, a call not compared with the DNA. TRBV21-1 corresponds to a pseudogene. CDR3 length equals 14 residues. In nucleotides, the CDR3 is TGTGCCAGCAGCAAAGGACACAGCTCCTACGAGCAGTACTTC. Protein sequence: CASSKGHSSYEQYF.

In DNA form, the CDR3 reads TGCGCCAGCAGCCCGATGGACAGGGGCCGTGACGAGCAGTACTTC. Amino acids: CASSPMDRGRDEQYF. The J gene is TRBJ2-7, the V gene TRBV4-1, with 9 bases fitting TRBD1. V was clipped by 4 bases and J by 5 bases; unmatched bases: 9. CDR3 size: 15 residues. The germline gives CDR1 MGHRA, CDR2 YSYEKL.

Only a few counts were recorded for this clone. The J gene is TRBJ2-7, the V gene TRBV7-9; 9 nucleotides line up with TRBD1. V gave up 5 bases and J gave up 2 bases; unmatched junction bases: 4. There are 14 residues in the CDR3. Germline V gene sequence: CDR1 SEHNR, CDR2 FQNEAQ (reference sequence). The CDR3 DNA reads TGTGCCAGCAGCCAGGGGGACAGGGCCTACGAGCAGTACTTC. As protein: CASSQGDRAYEQYF.

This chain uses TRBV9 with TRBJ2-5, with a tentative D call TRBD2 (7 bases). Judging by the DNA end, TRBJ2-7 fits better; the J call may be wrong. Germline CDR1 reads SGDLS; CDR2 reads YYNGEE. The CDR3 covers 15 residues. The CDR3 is CASSEGGRGALEQYF. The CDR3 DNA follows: TGTGCCAGCAGCGAGGGTGGACGGGGGGCGCTCGAGCAGTACTTC.

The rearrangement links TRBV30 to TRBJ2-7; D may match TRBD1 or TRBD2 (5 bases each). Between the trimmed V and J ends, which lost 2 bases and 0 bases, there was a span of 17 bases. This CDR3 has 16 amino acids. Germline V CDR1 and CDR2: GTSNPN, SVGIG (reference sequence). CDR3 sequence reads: CAWSFSGTQSSYEQYF. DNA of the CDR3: TGTGCCTGGAGTTTTTCCGGGACCCAGAGCTCCTACGAGCAGTACTTC.

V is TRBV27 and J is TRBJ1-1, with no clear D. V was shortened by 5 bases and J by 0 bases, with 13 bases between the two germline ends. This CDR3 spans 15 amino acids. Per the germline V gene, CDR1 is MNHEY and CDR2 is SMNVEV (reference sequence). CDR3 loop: CASSINRYVNTEAFF. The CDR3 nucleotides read TGTGCCAGCAGTATAAACAGATACGTGAACACTGAAGCTTTCTTT.

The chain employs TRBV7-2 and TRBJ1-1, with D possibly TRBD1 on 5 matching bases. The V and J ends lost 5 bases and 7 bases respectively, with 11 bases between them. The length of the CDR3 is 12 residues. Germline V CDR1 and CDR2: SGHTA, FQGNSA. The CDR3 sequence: CASSPVGGEAFF. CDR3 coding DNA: TGTGCCAGCAGCCCCGTTGGGGGTGAAGCTTTCTTT.

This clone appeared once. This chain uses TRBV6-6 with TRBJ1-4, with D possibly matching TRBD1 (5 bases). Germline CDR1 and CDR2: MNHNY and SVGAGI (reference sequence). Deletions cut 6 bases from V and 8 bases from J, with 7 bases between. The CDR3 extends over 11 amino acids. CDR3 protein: CASSQGEKLFF. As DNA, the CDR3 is TGTGCCAGCAGCCAGGGCGAAAAACTGTTTTTT.

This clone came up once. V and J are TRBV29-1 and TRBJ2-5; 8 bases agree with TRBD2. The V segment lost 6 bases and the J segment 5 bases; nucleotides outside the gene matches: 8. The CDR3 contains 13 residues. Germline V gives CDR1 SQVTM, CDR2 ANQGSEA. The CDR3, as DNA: TGCAGCGTCGAGGGACTAGATGCGGAGACCCAGTACTTC. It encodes CSVEGLDAETQYF.

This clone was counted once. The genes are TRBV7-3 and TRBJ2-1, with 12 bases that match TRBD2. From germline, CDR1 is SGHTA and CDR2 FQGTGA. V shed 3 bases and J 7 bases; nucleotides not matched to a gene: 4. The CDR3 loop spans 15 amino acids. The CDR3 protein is CASSLTSGSLNEQFF. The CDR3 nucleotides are TGTGCCAGCAGCTTGACTAGCGGGAGTCTTAATGAGCAGTTCTTC.

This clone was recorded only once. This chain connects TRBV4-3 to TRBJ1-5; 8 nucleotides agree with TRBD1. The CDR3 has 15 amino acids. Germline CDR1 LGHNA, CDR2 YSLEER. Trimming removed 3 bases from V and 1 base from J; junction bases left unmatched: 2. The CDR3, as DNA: TGCGCCAGCAGCCAGTACAGGGGGAGCAATCAGCCCCAGCATTTT. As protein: CASSQYRGSNQPQHF.

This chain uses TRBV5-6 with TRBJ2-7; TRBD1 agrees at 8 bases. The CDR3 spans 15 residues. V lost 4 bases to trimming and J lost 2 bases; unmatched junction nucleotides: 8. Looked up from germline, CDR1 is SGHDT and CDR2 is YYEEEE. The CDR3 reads CASSLVLDRAYEQYF. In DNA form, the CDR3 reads TGTGCCAGCAGCCTGGTATTGGACAGGGCCTACGAGCAGTACTTC.

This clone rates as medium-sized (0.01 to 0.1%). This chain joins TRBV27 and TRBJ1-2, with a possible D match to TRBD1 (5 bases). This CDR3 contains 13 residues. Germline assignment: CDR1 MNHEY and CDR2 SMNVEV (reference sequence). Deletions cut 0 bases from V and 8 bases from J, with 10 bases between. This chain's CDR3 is CASSLSIGEGYTF. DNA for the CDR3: TGTGCCAGCAGTTTATCCATAGGGGAAGGCTACACCTTC.

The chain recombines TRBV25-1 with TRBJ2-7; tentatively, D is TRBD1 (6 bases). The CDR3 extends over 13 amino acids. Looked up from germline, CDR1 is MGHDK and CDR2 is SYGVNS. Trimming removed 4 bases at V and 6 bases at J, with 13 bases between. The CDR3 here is CASSAGQPLEQYF. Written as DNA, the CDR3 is TGTGCCAGCAGTGCGGGACAACCCCTCGAGCAGTACTTC.

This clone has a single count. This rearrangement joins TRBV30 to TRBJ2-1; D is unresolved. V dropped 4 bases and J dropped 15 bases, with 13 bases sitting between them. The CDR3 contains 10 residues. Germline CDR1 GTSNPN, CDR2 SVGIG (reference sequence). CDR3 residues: CAWMGPSGFF. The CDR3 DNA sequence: TGTGCCTGGATGGGCCCTTCTGGGTTCTTC.

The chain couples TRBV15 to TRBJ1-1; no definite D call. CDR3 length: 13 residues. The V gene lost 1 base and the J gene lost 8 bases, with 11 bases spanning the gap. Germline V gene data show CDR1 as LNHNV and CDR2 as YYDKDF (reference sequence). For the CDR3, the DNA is TGTGCCACCAGCAGAGGAACACTTGTCGAAGCTTTCTTT. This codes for CATSRGTLVEAFF.

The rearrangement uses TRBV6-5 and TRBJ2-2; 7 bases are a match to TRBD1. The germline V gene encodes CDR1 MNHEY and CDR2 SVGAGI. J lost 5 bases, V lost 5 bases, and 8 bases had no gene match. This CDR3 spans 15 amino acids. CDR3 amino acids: CASSPGGRRTGELFF. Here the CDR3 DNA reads TGTGCCAGCAGTCCAGGGGGTAGGAGGACCGGGGAGCTGTTTTTT.

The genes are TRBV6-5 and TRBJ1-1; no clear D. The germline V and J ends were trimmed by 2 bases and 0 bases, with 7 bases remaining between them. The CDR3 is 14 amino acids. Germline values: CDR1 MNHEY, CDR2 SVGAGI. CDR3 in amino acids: CASSYTAMNTEAFF. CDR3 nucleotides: TGTGCCAGCAGTTACACCGCGATGAACACTGAAGCTTTCTTT.

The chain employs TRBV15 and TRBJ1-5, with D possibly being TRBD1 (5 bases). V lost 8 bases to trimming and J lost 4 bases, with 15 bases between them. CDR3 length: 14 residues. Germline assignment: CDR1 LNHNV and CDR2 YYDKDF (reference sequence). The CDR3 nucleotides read TGTGCCACCTTAGGGACGTTGGGAAATCAGCCCCAGCATTTT. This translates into CATLGTLGNQPQHF.